This T cell receptor beta chain appears in the sequencing data of a study of T cell repertoires in cytomegalovirus infection (dated by TCRdb to about 2019). For the study in its entirety: Recently identified HLA-C-restricted CMV epitopes, whose presentation resists viral immunomodulation, were targeted by peptide stimulations together with well-studied HLA-B-restricted epitopes. Because public TCR beta signatures pointed to carriage of CMV infection together with the matching HLA type, the HLA type of each donor mattered for the analysis.

The treatment or condition label, read with the paper, signifies: in vitro stimulation with specific CMV peptide epitopes to enrich CMV-specific T cells. Sequencing was carried out with an Illumina HiSeq 1500. TCRdb's own reprocessing of the public reads used fastp at Q25 and MiXCR and kept productive beta chains. Every distinct CDR3 protein forms one entry, paired with its most common genes and DNA. Here the sample has under 450,000 distinct CDR3 sequences; approximately 30% occur a single time. Together, the top ten hold around an eighth of the sample. Results and caveats for the whole study, not just this receptor: Carriers of CMV infection plus the relevant HLA type were discriminated by the cumulative frequency of public TCR beta family members in the study cohort and in an independent roughly 340-donor cohort. The ex vivo response was dominated by HLA-C-restricted CMV-specific TCR beta clonotypes, which also provided the single most frequent clonotype in two of eight donors.

As regards this clonotype: Its antigen has not been determined. Within one base of it there is no much larger clone, and no base qualities were kept.

Between the V and J ends, shortened by 0 bases and 9 bases respectively, the junction contains 15 bases. The CDR3 contains 15 residues, cysteine and phenylalanine counted. The kept DNA is CDR3 alone, 45 bases in frame from the first base. CDR1 MNHEY and CDR2 SVGAGI were looked up in the germline V gene. The material sequenced was cultured PBMCs, taken from culture after CMV antigen stimulation. The chain is assembled from TRBV6-5 and TRBJ2-1; the D gene cannot be named for sure. This receptor was taken from a human donor in good health (CMV status not recorded). Some clones in this sample may be carry-over from other donors' samples. The DNA is as follows: TGTGCCAGCAGTTACTCGATCCTAAGCGCTGTTGAGCAGTTCTTC. Its translation is CASSYSILSAVEQFF.